Shown below are 31 T cell receptor beta chains from a single sample sequenced in a study of OX40 agonist ivuxolimab in advanced cancers. The receptor library was made with the immunoSEQ multiplex PCR assay. TCRdb limited this immuneACCESS table to in-frame rearrangements with V and J called. A share of clones is missing; checked studies link under half to unresolved V genes, and the rest is unexplained. The sample table shows 37,000 or so clones, and about 85% are seen once. The leading ten clones occupy roughly 2.3% of the sample. The source material was CD4+ or CD8+ T cells sorted from blood, sampled in a trial of the OX40 agonist ivuxolimab. The receptor source for this set is an adult with an advanced solid tumor such as melanoma, head and neck, liver or kidney cancer.

The rearrangement links TRBV19 to TRBJ1-4; 9 nucleotides align to TRBD1. Germline values: CDR1 LNHDA, CDR2 SQIVND (reference sequence). With 5 bases clipped from V and 7 bases from J, the junction kept 5 bases outside the gene matches. The CDR3 runs to 14 residues. The CDR3 nucleotides read TGTGCCAGTAGTCGGGGACAGGGCGGTGAAAAACTGTTTTTT. Amino acid sequence: CASSRGQGGEKLFF.

The rearrangement joins TRBV7-2 to TRBJ2-5; either TRBD1 or TRBD2 may supply D (5 bases each). V lost 5 bases and J 4 bases, leaving 20 bases between the germline ends. This CDR3 comprises 16 residues. The germline CDR1 and CDR2 sequences are SGHTA and FQGNSA. CDR3 DNA sequence: TGTGCCAGCAGCAATAATCGACAGAGCGGCGGAGAGACCCAGTACTTC. Translating gives CASSNNRQSGGETQYF.

V gene TRBV2 combines with J gene TRBJ2-3, with D perhaps TRBD2 (7 bases). The CDR3 runs to 15 residues. Germline lookup yields CDR1 SNHLY and CDR2 FYNNEI. V lost 6 bases, J lost 1 base, and 14 bases lay in between. CDR3 coding DNA: TGTGCCAGCAGGAGTGGGGGGGGGCGCACAGATACGCAGTATTTT. Protein sequence: CASRSGGGRTDTQYF.

The chain is built from TRBV7-2 and TRBJ1-1; D not resolved. The germline V gene encodes CDR1 SGHTA and CDR2 FQGNSA. CDR3 length equals 13 residues. The V and J ends lost 6 bases and 8 bases respectively, with 16 bases between them. The CDR3 region is CASSFQYGVEAFF. The CDR3 DNA follows: TGTGCCAGCAGTTTTCAGTATGGGGTGGAAGCTTTCTTT. The complete variable domain, with remaining parts taken from reference TRBV7-2 and TRBJ1-1, reads GAGVSQSPSNKVTEKGKDVELRCDPISGHTALYWYRQSLGQGLEFLIYFQGNSAPDKSGLPSDRFSAERTGGSVSTLTIQRTQQEDSAVYLCASSFQYGVEAFFGQGTRLTVV.

The gene calls are TRBV5-1 and TRBJ2-3; the D gene is possibly TRBD1 (5 bases). Germline V gene data show CDR1 as SGHRS and CDR2 as YFSETQ. The CDR3 loop spans 13 amino acids. Trimming removed 3 bases from V and 3 bases from J, with 8 bases in between. The CDR3 region has the DNA TGCGCCAGCAGCTCCAGGGAAACAGATACGCAGTATTTT. It yields the protein CASSSRETDTQYF.

This sequence joins TRBV28 and TRBJ1-2, with TRBD1 matching 10 bases. The V segment lost 3 bases and the J segment 5 bases; nucleotides outside the gene matches: 6. Germline V gene data show CDR1 as MDHEN and CDR2 as SYDVKM. This CDR3 is built from 15 residues. CDR3 sequence reads: CASSFWTGGDYGYTF. CDR3 coding DNA: TGTGCCAGCAGTTTCTGGACAGGGGGAGATTATGGCTACACCTTC.

The J gene is TRBJ2-5, the V gene TRBV6-1; 11 nucleotides agree with TRBD2. The CDR3 is made up of 14 amino acids. V dropped 6 bases and J dropped 11; count of bases not matched to a gene: 11. Germline V gene lookup returns CDR1 MNHNS and CDR2 SASEGT. Here the CDR3 reads CASRGLAGALEQYF. The CDR3 bases are TGTGCCAGCAGAGGACTAGCGGGTGCTTTGGAGCAGTACTTC.

The V call is TRBV19, the J call TRBJ1-2; TRBD1 aligns across 7 bases. CDR1 and CDR2 from the germline V gene are LNHDA and SQIVND (reference sequence). The V and J ends lost 4 bases and 0 bases, in that order; junction bases with no gene match: 8. CDR3 length: 16 amino acids. This CDR3 reads CASSNPPGQTNYGYTF. The CDR3 DNA sequence: TGTGCCAGTAGTAATCCCCCGGGACAGACTAACTATGGCTACACCTTC.

This rearrangement joins TRBV7-9 to TRBJ1-1, with 9 bases matching TRBD1. The trim removed 5 bases at V and 7 bases at J, leaving 11 bases unmatched. The CDR3 runs to 15 residues. Germline V CDR1 and CDR2: SEHNR, FQNEAQ (reference sequence). The CDR3: CASSPSDRGLLEAFF. Here the CDR3 DNA reads TGTGCCAGCAGCCCGTCGGACAGGGGACTTCTTGAAGCTTTCTTT.

The chain has TRBV7-3 and TRBJ2-1; D not resolved. V lost 2 bases to trimming and J lost 0 bases, with 14 bases between them. This CDR3 has 17 amino acids. The germline gives CDR1 SGHTA, CDR2 FQGTGA. The CDR3, as DNA: TGTGCCAGCAGCTTACCTGACGGGTCCGGCTCCTACAATGAGCAGTTCTTC. This sequence encodes CASSLPDGSGSYNEQFF.

The V and J genes are TRBV2 and TRBJ2-2; TRBD2 aligns across 9 bases. The V segment lost 8 bases and the J segment 1 base; nucleotides outside the gene matches: 2. The CDR3 runs to 14 residues. From germline, CDR1 is SNHLY and CDR2 FYNNEI. The CDR3 DNA reads as TGTGCCAGCTTAGCGGGGGTGAACACCGGGGAGCTGTTTTTT. Protein product: CASLAGVNTGELFF.

Only a few counts were recorded for this clone. The chain carries TRBV2 and TRBJ2-3; D not certain. The CDR3 is 13 residues long. Trimming cost V 5 bases and J 2 bases, with 8 bases left between them. CDR1 is SNHLY, CDR2 FYNNEI, per germline. The CDR3 nucleotides are TGTGCCAGCAGTTCACCCCCCACAGATACGCAGTATTTT. This sequence encodes CASSSPPTDTQYF.

The chain employs TRBV5-6 and TRBJ1-6; D gene unclear. V was pared by 2 bases and J by 10 bases, with 1 base between. Germline CDR1 SGHDT, CDR2 YYEEEE. This CDR3 spans 10 amino acids. The CDR3 reads CASSLSPLHF. CDR3 nucleotides: TGTGCCAGCAGCTTATCACCCCTCCACTTT.

CDR3 DNA: TGTGCCAGCAGCTCCAGGGGGGCAACTAGCTGGTACGAGCAGTACTTC. Its protein product is CASSSRGATSWYEQYF. The V call is TRBV14, the J call TRBJ2-7, with a tentative D call TRBD1 (7 bases). Looked up from germline, CDR1 is SGHDN and CDR2 is FVKESK. The CDR3 has 16 amino acids. Trimming cost V 5 bases and J 4 bases, with 21 bases left between them.

The rearrangement joins TRBV7-2 to TRBJ2-5, with D possibly matching TRBD1 (6 bases). V was cut by 1 base and J by 3 bases, with 9 bases left in between. The germline V gene encodes CDR1 SGHTA and CDR2 FQGNSA. The CDR3 runs 14 residues. Written as DNA, the CDR3 is TGTGCCAGCAGCTTAGGGACAGCCGAAGAGACCCAGTACTTC. Translating gives CASSLGTAEETQYF.

This clone was observed a single time. V gene TRBV9 combines with J gene TRBJ2-7, with D possibly TRBD1 on 6 matching bases. This CDR3 comprises 14 residues. V shed 4 bases and J shed 3 bases, with 14 bases lying between them. Germline loops: CDR1 SGDLS, CDR2 YYNGEE. The CDR3 loop is CASSLRQDNYEQYF. CDR3 nucleotides: TGTGCCAGCAGCCTCCGACAGGACAACTACGAGCAGTACTTC. The complete variable domain, with remaining parts taken from reference TRBV9 and TRBJ2-7, reads DSGVTQTPKHLITATGQRVTLRCSPRSGDLSVYWYQQSLDQGLQFLIQYYNGEERAKGNILERFSAQQFPDLHSELNLSSLELGDSALYFCASSLRQDNYEQYFGPGTRLTVT.

This clone was detected once. V and J are TRBV27 and TRBJ1-4; D gene uncertain. This CDR3 spans 15 amino acids. Germline assignment: CDR1 MNHEY and CDR2 SMNVEV (reference sequence). Trimming took off 5 bases at V and 5 bases at J, with 15 bases between the two ends. The CDR3 loop is CASSTGSNLNEKLFF. The DNA of the CDR3 is TGTGCCAGCAGTACGGGTTCGAATTTAAATGAAAAACTGTTTTTT.

The V call is TRBV10-1, the J call TRBJ1-2, with 7 nucleotides matching TRBD1. Germline V gene sequence: CDR1 WNHNN, CDR2 SYGVQD (reference sequence). V was clipped by 7 bases and J by 8 bases; unmatched bases: 10. The CDR3 has 13 residues. CDR3: CASISRGALGYTF. The CDR3 region has the DNA TGCGCCAGCATTTCCAGGGGGGCTCTCGGCTACACCTTC.

This clone has a single count. The rearrangement joins TRBV4-1 to TRBJ2-7; 11 bases map to TRBD1. Trimming cost V 2 bases and J 3 bases; bases outside gene matches: 9. The CDR3 spans 17 residues. Germline lookup yields CDR1 MGHRA and CDR2 YSYEKL. CDR3 in amino acids: CASSQSLVGQGVYEQYF. Written as DNA, the CDR3 is TGCGCCAGCAGCCAAAGCCTCGTGGGACAGGGGGTCTACGAGCAGTACTTC.

The chain employs TRBV9 and TRBJ1-4, with no clear D. CDR1 SGDLS and CDR2 YYNGEE come from the germline V gene. V lost 0 bases to trimming and J lost 3 bases, with 9 bases between them. CDR3 length equals 15 residues. Here the CDR3 DNA reads TGTGCCAGCAGCGTAGGCCCAGGTCCTAATGAAAAACTGTTTTTT. Protein product: CASSVGPGPNEKLFF.

V is TRBV11-3 and J is TRBJ2-2, with TRBD1 matching 9 bases. The CDR3 loop spans 13 amino acids. Germline lookup yields CDR1 SGHNT and CDR2 YENEEA. Trimming removed 4 bases from V and 13 bases from J; junction bases left unmatched: 7. Here the CDR3 reads CASSSGDREVLFF. The CDR3 nucleotides read TGTGCCAGCAGCTCTGGGGACAGGGAGGTGCTGTTTTTT. Together with reference TRBV11-3 and TRBJ2-2, the CDR3 gives the full variable domain: EAGVVQSPRYKIIEKKQPVAFWCNPISGHNTLYWYLQNLGQGPELLIRYENEEAVDDSQLPKDRFSAERLKGVDSTLKIQPAELGDSAVYLCASSSGDREVLFFGEGSRLTVL.

This clone was counted a few times. V gene TRBV6-5 combines with J gene TRBJ1-2, with no clear D. This CDR3 has 13 amino acids. Germline V gene data show CDR1 as MNHEY and CDR2 as SVGAGI. Trimming left V 5 bases short and J 6 bases short, with 13 bases between. Written as DNA, the CDR3 is TGTGCCAGCAGTCCCTTGGGCGGCCATGGCTACACCTTC. This gives the protein CASSPLGGHGYTF.

This rearrangement joins TRBV6-1 to TRBJ1-5; no firm D call. Trimming pared 3 bases from V and 7 bases from J, leaving 13 bases between. The CDR3 is made up of 14 amino acids. Germline CDR1 is MNHNS and CDR2 is SASEGT. The CDR3, as DNA: TGTGCCAGCAGTGATTTTCAGGTAGACCAGCCCCAGCATTTT. Its protein is CASSDFQVDQPQHF.

This clone was counted once. The CDR3 is CASSQPQGTETQYF. The CDR3, as DNA: TGTGCCAGCAGCCAACCACAGGGGACAGAGACCCAGTACTTC. This chain connects TRBV4-2 to TRBJ2-5; 7 nucleotides align to TRBD1. V was pared by 2 bases and J by 4 bases, with 4 bases of the junction left unmatched. The CDR3 has 14 residues. CDR1 and CDR2 (germline): LGHNA, YNFKEQ.

The chain combines TRBV6-5 with TRBJ2-2; D is perhaps TRBD1 (5 bases). This CDR3 has 15 residues. Germline CDR1 MNHEY, CDR2 SVGAGI. Trimming cost V 5 bases and J 0 bases, with 10 bases left between them. The CDR3 region has the DNA TGTGCCAGCAGTGCAGGGTTCTCGAACACCGGGGAGCTGTTTTTT. This encodes CASSAGFSNTGELFF.

The chain joins TRBV7-9 to TRBJ2-2; the D gene is possibly TRBD1 (6 bases). Germline values: CDR1 SEHNR, CDR2 FQNEAQ (reference sequence). The CDR3 length is 16 residues. The V end was cut by 1 base, the J end by 0 bases, with 9 bases between. This chain's CDR3 is CASSLEQGANTGELFF. DNA for the CDR3: TGTGCCAGCAGCTTAGAACAGGGTGCGAACACCGGGGAGCTGTTTTTT.

The chain has TRBV11-2 and TRBJ2-4, with D maybe TRBD2 (5 bases). This CDR3 has 12 residues. Looked up from germline, CDR1 is SGHAT and CDR2 is FQNNGV. Trimming pared 0 bases from V and 8 bases from J, leaving 5 bases between. The CDR3 is CASSLEGDIQYF. In DNA, the CDR3 is TGTGCCAGCAGCTTAGAGGGAGACATTCAGTACTTC.

The chain joins TRBV4-2 to TRBJ2-5; no clear D. V was cut by 0 bases and J by 11 bases, with 10 bases left in between. Germline assignment: CDR1 LGHNA and CDR2 YNFKEQ. The CDR3 covers 12 residues. The DNA for the CDR3 is TGTGCCAGCAGCCAAGATAGAAGCCAGCAGTACTTC. The encoded protein is CASSQDRSQQYF.

The rearrangement uses TRBV4-2 and TRBJ1-2; tentative D call: TRBD1 (5 bases). The V end was cut by 4 bases, the J end by 3 bases, with 12 bases between. This CDR3 region has 14 residues. Germline-derived CDR1 and CDR2 are LGHNA and YNFKEQ. The CDR3 protein is CASSPKDTYYGYTF. CDR3 DNA sequence: TGTGCCAGCAGCCCTAAGGACACTTACTATGGCTACACCTTC.

V and J are TRBV7-2 and TRBJ1-2, with D unresolved. This CDR3 is 14 amino acids long. CDR1 SGHTA and CDR2 FQGNSA come from the germline V gene. The V end lost 3 bases, the J end lost 0 bases, and 8 bases lay between the germline ends. The CDR3 DNA reads as TGTGCCAGCAGCTTGGACGGATCTAACTATGGCTACACCTTC. The encoded protein is CASSLDGSNYGYTF.

The chain has TRBV27 and TRBJ2-7; weak D call: TRBD1 (6 bases). Germline lookup yields CDR1 MNHEY and CDR2 SMNVEV (reference sequence). There are 13 residues in the CDR3. V lost 11 bases and J lost 2, with 16 bases in between. The CDR3 nucleotides read TGTGCCGCCTGGGGACATCCTACCTACGAGCAGTACTTC. It is translated as CAAWGHPTYEQYF.